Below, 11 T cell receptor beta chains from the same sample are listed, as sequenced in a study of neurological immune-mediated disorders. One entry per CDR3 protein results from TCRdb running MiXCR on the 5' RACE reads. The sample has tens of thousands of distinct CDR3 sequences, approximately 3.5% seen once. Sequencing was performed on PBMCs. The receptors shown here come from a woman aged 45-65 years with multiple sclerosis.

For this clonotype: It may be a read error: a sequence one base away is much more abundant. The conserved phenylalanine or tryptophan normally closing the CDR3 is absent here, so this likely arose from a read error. The CDR3 region is CASRRQGAYEQYI. As DNA, the CDR3 is TGTGCCAGCAGGAGACAGGGCGCCTACGAGCAGTACATC. V and J are TRBV28 and TRBJ2-7, with TRBD1 identical over 7 bases. The junction had 4 bases not matched to a gene; V was cut back by 6 bases and J by 2 bases. There are 13 residues in the CDR3. In germline, CDR1 is MDHEN, CDR2 SYDVKM.

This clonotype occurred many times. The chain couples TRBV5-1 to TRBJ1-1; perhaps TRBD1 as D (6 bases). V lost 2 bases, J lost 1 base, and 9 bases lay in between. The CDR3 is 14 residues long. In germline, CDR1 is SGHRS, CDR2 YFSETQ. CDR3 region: CASSFTGQNTEAFF. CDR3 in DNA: TGCGCCAGCAGCTTTACGGGACAGAACACTGAAGCTTTCTTT.

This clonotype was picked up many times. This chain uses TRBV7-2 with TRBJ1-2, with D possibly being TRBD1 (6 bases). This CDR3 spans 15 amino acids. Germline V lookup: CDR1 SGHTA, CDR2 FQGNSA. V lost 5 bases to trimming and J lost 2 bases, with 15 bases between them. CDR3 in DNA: TGTGCCAGCAGCAAATCCGCGACAGGCAACTATGGCTACACCTTC. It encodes CASSKSATGNYGYTF.

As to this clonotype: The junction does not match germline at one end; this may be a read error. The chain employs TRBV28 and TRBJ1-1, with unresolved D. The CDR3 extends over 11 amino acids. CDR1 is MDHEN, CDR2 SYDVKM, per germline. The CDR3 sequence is CDSLLGAEAFF. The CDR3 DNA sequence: TGTGACAGCCTTTTGGGTGCTGAAGCTTTCTTT.

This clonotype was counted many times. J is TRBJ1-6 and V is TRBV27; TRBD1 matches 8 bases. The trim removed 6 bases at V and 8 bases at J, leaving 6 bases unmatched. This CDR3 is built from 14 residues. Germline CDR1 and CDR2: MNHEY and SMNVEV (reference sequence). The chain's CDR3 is CASRIRTGYSPLHF. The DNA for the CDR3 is TGTGCCAGCAGGATTCGGACAGGGTATTCACCCCTCCACTTT.

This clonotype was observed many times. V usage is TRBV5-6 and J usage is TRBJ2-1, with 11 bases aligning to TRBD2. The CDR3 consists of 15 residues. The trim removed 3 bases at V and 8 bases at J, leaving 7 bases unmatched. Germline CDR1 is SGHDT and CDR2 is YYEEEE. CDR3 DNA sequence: TGTGCCAGCAGCTCTATAGCGGGGGGGCCGCATGAGCAGTTCTTC. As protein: CASSSIAGGPHEQFF.

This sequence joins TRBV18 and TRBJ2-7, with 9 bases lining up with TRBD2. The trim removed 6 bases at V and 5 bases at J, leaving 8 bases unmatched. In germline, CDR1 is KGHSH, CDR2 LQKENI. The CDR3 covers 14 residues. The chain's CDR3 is CASSDSGGPHEQYF. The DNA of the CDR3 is TGTGCCAGCTCTGATAGCGGGGGCCCTCACGAGCAGTACTTC.

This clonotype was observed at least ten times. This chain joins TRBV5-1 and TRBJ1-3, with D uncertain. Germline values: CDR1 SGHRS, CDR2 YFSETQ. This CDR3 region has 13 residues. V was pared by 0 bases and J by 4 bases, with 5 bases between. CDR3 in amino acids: CASSLALGNTIYF. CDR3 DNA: TGCGCCAGCAGCTTGGCCCTGGGAAACACCATATATTTT.

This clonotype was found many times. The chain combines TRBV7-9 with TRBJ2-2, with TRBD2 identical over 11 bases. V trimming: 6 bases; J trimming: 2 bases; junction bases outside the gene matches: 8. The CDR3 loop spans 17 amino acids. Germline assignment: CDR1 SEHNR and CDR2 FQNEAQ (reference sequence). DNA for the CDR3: TGTGCCAGCAGTCTACCTAGCGGGGGGATTAACACCGGGGAGCTGTTTTTT. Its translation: CASSLPSGGINTGELFF.

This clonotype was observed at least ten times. Here the CDR3 DNA reads TGCAGTGCTAGCTCCGGGACAGGGGATCAGCCCCAGCATTTT. It encodes CSASSGTGDQPQHF. This rearrangement joins TRBV20-1 to TRBJ1-5; 10 nucleotides align to TRBD1. Trimming cost V 3 bases and J 5 bases; bases outside gene matches: 4. Germline V gives CDR1 DFQATT, CDR2 SNEGSKA (reference sequence). This CDR3 has 14 residues.

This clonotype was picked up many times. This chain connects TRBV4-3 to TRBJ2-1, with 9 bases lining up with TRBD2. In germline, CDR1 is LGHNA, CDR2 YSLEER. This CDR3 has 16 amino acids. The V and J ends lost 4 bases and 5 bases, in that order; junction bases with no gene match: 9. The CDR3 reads CASSRAEAGGDNEQFF. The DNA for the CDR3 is TGCGCCAGCAGCCGAGCAGAAGCGGGGGGCGACAATGAGCAGTTCTTC.